This T cell receptor (beta chain) was found in a study of Graves' ophthalmopathy and Graves' hyperthyroidism. With respect to this clonotype: Its antigen is as yet unknown.

The TCR beta CDR3 regions underwent amplification from RNA transcripts. First-round RT-PCR used HTBI primers; second-round multiplex PCR followed. TCRdb re-analysed the multiplex PCR reads in MiXCR, keeping a single row per CDR3 protein. Here the sample spans roughly 600,000 distinct CDR3 sequences, about 35% being singletons. Findings and limits, study-wide: Most expanded clonotypes from thyroid (those above 0.001 frequency) were also found in blood.

Sequenced material: peripheral blood or thyroid tissue (not recorded which). This TCR came from an adult man with Graves' hyperthyroidism.

The CDR3 nucleotides read TGTGCCAGCAGTGAGGGGGTGCACTATGGCTACACTGAAGCTTTCTTT. Protein sequence: CASSEGVHYGYTEAFF. The chain employs TRBV2 and TRBJ1-1; D perhaps matches TRBD1 (5 bases). CDR1 and CDR2 from the germline V gene are SNHLY and FYNNEI. The V end lost 3 bases, the J end lost 3 bases, and 17 bases lay between the germline ends. The CDR3 extends over 16 amino acids.